One and the same sample provided the 13 T cell receptor beta chains below, sequenced in a study of human T cells and chemical hapten exposure. A single record per CDR3 protein comes from TCRdb applying MiXCR to the RACE reads. The profile shows 350,000 to 450,000 distinct CDR3 sequences, roughly 5% of them singletons. Time point described: pre-sensitization, week 0. The treatment: therapeutic diphenylcyclopropenone sensitization with weekly scalp DPC. The sequencing used whole blood, collected in connection with sensitization to the hapten diphenylcyclopropenone (DPC). All receptors come from a woman in her 50s with alopecia areata. Some clones in this sample may be carry-over from other donors' samples.

This clonotype was detected only a few times. The chain employs TRBV7-3 and TRBJ2-2; possibly TRBD2 for D (6 bases). The germline V gene has CDR1 SGHTA and CDR2 FQGTGA. Deletions cut 4 bases from V and 6 bases from J, with 27 bases between. The CDR3 is 19 residues long. The CDR3 coding sequence is TGTGCCAGCAGCTATATTGGGGCAACCGGGACTTTAGGCTCCGGGGAGCTGTTTTTT. This gives the protein CASSYIGATGTLGSGELFF. The whole variable domain, remainder taken from reference TRBV7-3 and TRBJ2-2, is GAGVSQTPSNKVTEKGKYVELRCDPISGHTALYWYRQSLGQGPEFLIYFQGTGAADDSGLPNDRFFAVRPEGSVSTLKIQRTERGDSAVYLCASSYIGATGTLGSGELFFGEGSRLTVL.

This clonotype was recorded at least ten times. CDR3: CASSRGSRNEQFF. CDR3 bases: TGTGCCAGCAGCCGCGGGAGTCGGAATGAGCAGTTCTTC. The chain couples TRBV13 to TRBJ2-1; 7 nucleotides agree with TRBD2. The CDR3 consists of 13 residues. J gave up 7 bases and V 5 bases, and 5 bases lay outside the gene matches. Germline CDR1 PRHDT, CDR2 FYEKMQ (reference sequence).

This clonotype was recorded many times. The genes are TRBV28 and TRBJ2-1, with D perhaps matching TRBD1 or TRBD2 (5 bases each). There are 13 residues in the CDR3. V lost 8 bases, J lost 3 bases, and 11 bases lay in between. Germline V lookup: CDR1 MDHEN, CDR2 SYDVKM. CDR3 sequence: CASGGRFYNEQFF. The CDR3 region has the DNA TGTGCCAGCGGGGGACGGTTCTACAATGAGCAGTTCTTC.

This clonotype was observed many times. J is TRBJ2-1 and V is TRBV9; D might be TRBD2 (6 bases). The V end lost 3 bases, the J end lost 10 bases, and 14 bases lay between the germline ends. Germline loops: CDR1 SGDLS, CDR2 YYNGEE. There are 13 residues in the CDR3. CDR3 in DNA: TGTGCCAGCAGCGCGGCACTAGCCCCCGAGCAGTTCTTC. Its protein is CASSAALAPEQFF.

This clonotype has more than one count but fewer than ten. This chain joins TRBV11-3 and TRBJ2-5; D may be TRBD1 (5 bases). CDR3 length: 13 amino acids. Trimming left V 5 bases short and J 5 bases short, with 12 bases between. Germline lookup yields CDR1 SGHNT and CDR2 YENEEA. The CDR3 spells CASSPSGAETQYF. In DNA form, the CDR3 reads TGTGCCAGCAGCCCGAGTGGGGCGGAGACCCAGTACTTC.

The chain recombines TRBV12-3 or TRBV12-4 with TRBJ2-3, with D uncertain. V shed 3 bases and J shed 0 bases, with 10 bases lying between them. The length of the CDR3 is 15 residues. CDR3 in DNA: TGTGCCAGCAGTTTTCTACAAGGGAGCACAGATACGCAGTATTTT. Protein: CASSFLQGSTDTQYF.

This clonotype was seen many times. V gene TRBV12-3 or TRBV12-4 combines with J gene TRBJ2-3, with 11 bases aligning to TRBD2. The CDR3 consists of 15 residues. V trimming: 6 bases; J trimming: 3 bases; junction bases outside the gene matches: 5. CDR3: CASSLLAGDTDTQYF. As DNA, the CDR3 is TGTGCCAGCAGCTTACTAGCGGGGGATACAGATACGCAGTATTTT.

This clonotype was observed many times. The chain employs TRBV6-5 and TRBJ2-7; 12 bases fit TRBD1. This CDR3 spans 14 amino acids. The trim removed 7 bases at V and 6 bases at J, leaving 7 bases unmatched. The germline CDR1 and CDR2 sequences are MNHEY and SVGAGI. This CDR3 is CASTRGQGASEQYF. CDR3 coding DNA: TGTGCCAGCACCCGGGGACAGGGGGCCTCCGAGCAGTACTTC.

V is TRBV2 and J is TRBJ2-6; D may match TRBD1 or TRBD2 (5 bases each). Germline CDR1 and CDR2: SNHLY and FYNNEI. Trimming took off 4 bases at V and 2 bases at J, with 6 bases between the two ends. This CDR3 has 14 amino acids. CDR3: CASSAGPGANVLTF. The CDR3 DNA is TGTGCCAGCAGTGCGGGGCCTGGGGCCAACGTCCTGACTTTC.

This sequence joins TRBV6-2 or TRBV6-3 and TRBJ1-5; no clear D. Trimming removed 5 bases at V and 0 bases at J, with 14 bases between. This CDR3 is 16 amino acids long. Germline loops: CDR1 MNHEY, CDR2 SVGEGT. As DNA, the CDR3 is TGTGCCAGCAGTGAGAGTGTGGTATTTAGCAATCAGCCCCAGCATTTT. It translates to CASSESVVFSNQPQHF.

This clonotype was seen more than once but under ten times. This sequence joins TRBV7-2 and TRBJ2-3; 12 nucleotides line up with TRBD2. Germline V gene sequence: CDR1 SGHTA, CDR2 FQGNSA. J lost 6 bases, V lost 4 bases, and 5 bases had no gene match. The length of the CDR3 is 15 residues. Here the CDR3 reads CASSYTSGRMDTQYF. CDR3 nucleotides: TGTGCCAGCAGCTATACTAGCGGGAGGATGGATACGCAGTATTTT.

This clonotype was observed many times. The chain uses TRBV7-8 and TRBJ2-1; D gene ambiguous. The V gene lost 0 bases and the J gene lost 9 bases, with 9 bases spanning the gap. The germline gives CDR1 SGHVS, CDR2 FQNEAQ. CDR3 length: 13 residues. For the CDR3, the DNA is TGTGCCAGCAGCTTAGCCAGCCAGGTTGAGCAGTTCTTC. Protein product: CASSLASQVEQFF.

The genes are TRBV5-6 and TRBJ1-2; tentative D call: TRBD1 (5 bases). The CDR3 is 15 residues long. The V end lost 0 bases, the J end lost 4 bases, and 13 bases lay between the germline ends. Per the germline V gene, CDR1 is SGHDT and CDR2 is YYEEEE. The CDR3 spells CASSLGVSQGYGYTF. The CDR3 DNA sequence: TGTGCCAGCAGCTTGGGAGTGTCGCAGGGCTATGGCTACACCTTC. Full variable domain (outside the CDR3, taken from reference TRBV5-6 and TRBJ1-2): DAGVTQSPTHLIKTRGQQVTLRCSPKSGHDTVSWYQQALGQGPQFIFQYYEEEERQRGNFPDRFSGHQFPNYSSELNVNALLLGDSALYLCASSLGVSQGYGYTFGSGTRLTVV.